These 31 T cell receptor beta chains were sequenced from one sample in a study of T cell responses to AZD1222 COVID-19 vaccine. This table comes from immunoSEQ multiplex PCR, and its TCRdb copy is limited to in-frame clones, with some not included. The top ten clones hold about 5% of a sample with about 140,000 clones, 88% of them seen once. The source was peripheral blood, collected 28 days after the second dose of the MenACWY control vaccine. The origin of the receptors is an adult who received the MenACWY meningococcal vaccine as a control.

J is TRBJ2-2 and V is TRBV4-2; D not resolved. This CDR3 region has 14 residues. The V end lost 3 bases, the J end lost 5 bases, and 10 bases lay between the germline ends. Germline V CDR1 and CDR2: LGHNA, YNFKEQ. This CDR3 is CASSHRLGTGELFF. DNA of the CDR3: TGTGCCAGCAGCCACCGACTGGGAACCGGGGAGCTGTTTTTT.

The chain carries TRBV5-1 and TRBJ2-7, with D possibly being TRBD1 (5 bases). V was cut by 1 base and J by 3 bases, with 11 bases left in between. This CDR3 spans 14 amino acids. Germline CDR1 is SGHRS and CDR2 is YFSETQ. DNA for the CDR3: TGCGCCAGCAGCTTGAGGGGATTCGGCTACGAGCAGTACTTC. Translating gives CASSLRGFGYEQYF.

V usage is TRBV6-1 and J usage is TRBJ1-3; D uncertain. The V end was cut by 1 base, the J end by 4 bases, with 5 bases between. CDR1 MNHNS and CDR2 SASEGT come from the germline V gene. The CDR3 is 13 amino acids. CDR3 residues: CASSEEKGNTIYF. As DNA, the CDR3 is TGTGCCAGCAGTGAAGAGAAGGGAAACACCATATATTTT.

V usage is TRBV4-1 and J usage is TRBJ1-3, with a possible D match to TRBD1 (6 bases). The CDR3 consists of 17 residues. V dropped 3 bases and J dropped 4 bases, with 19 bases sitting between them. CDR1 MGHRA and CDR2 YSYEKL come from the germline V gene. The CDR3 region has the DNA TGCGCCAGCAGCCACCACAGGGCCGGGACCGAGGGAAACACCATATATTTT. It specifies CASSHHRAGTEGNTIYF.

Only one count was recorded for this clone. The V gene is TRBV6-2 or TRBV6-3, the J gene TRBJ1-5; 12 positions agree with TRBD1. Germline CDR1 is MNHEY and CDR2 is SVGEGT. The CDR3 covers 17 residues. Losses at the gene ends were 2 bases for V and 4 bases for J; bases not matched to a gene: 6. Here the CDR3 reads CASSYGTGGIRNQPQHF. The CDR3 nucleotides are TGTGCCAGCAGTTACGGGACAGGGGGCATCAGGAATCAGCCCCAGCATTTT.

V is TRBV7-2 and J is TRBJ2-7, with 9 bases fitting TRBD1. Per the germline V gene, CDR1 is SGHTA and CDR2 is FQGNSA. The CDR3 contains 16 residues. V lost 0 bases to trimming and J lost 5 bases; unmatched junction nucleotides: 8. CDR3 coding DNA: TGTGCCAGCAGCTTAGCGACAACAGGGGGCCACCACGAGCAGTACTTC. Translation gives CASSLATTGGHHEQYF.

The genes are TRBV6-5 and TRBJ2-3; TRBD2 matches at 10 bases. After removal of 6 bases from V and 5 bases from J, the junction contained 5 bases not matched to a gene. The CDR3 spans 14 residues. CDR1 and CDR2 (germline): MNHEY, SVGAGI. DNA of the CDR3: TGTGCCAGCAGCCGCGGACTAGCGGAAGATACGCAGTATTTT. Protein: CASSRGLAEDTQYF.

The rearrangement uses TRBV2 and TRBJ2-1; maybe TRBD2 (6 bases). The CDR3 contains 11 residues. Deletions cut 8 bases from V and 7 bases from J, with 9 bases between. Germline loops: CDR1 SNHLY, CDR2 FYNNEI. Here the CDR3 reads CASDGGNEQFF. In DNA, the CDR3 is TGTGCCAGCGATGGAGGGAATGAGCAGTTCTTC. The complete variable domain, with remaining parts taken from reference TRBV2 and TRBJ2-1, reads EPEVTQTPSHQVTQMGQEVILRCVPISNHLYFYWYRQILGQKVEFLVSFYNNEISEKSEIFDDQFSVERPDGSNFTLKIRSTKLEDSAMYFCASDGGNEQFFGPGTRLTVL.

The J gene is TRBJ2-6, the V gene TRBV24-1; a weak D match, TRBD2 (7 bases). The length of the CDR3 is 18 residues. Germline V gives CDR1 KGHDR, CDR2 SFDVKD. V was clipped by 2 bases and J by 0 bases, with 13 bases between them. CDR3 amino acids: CATSDSAGDYSGANVLTF. In DNA, the CDR3 is TGTGCCACCAGTGATTCGGCAGGGGACTACTCTGGGGCCAACGTCCTGACTTTC.

This clone was seen only once. V gene TRBV10-3 combines with J gene TRBJ1-1, with TRBD1 matching over 7 bases. The CDR3 has 15 residues. V shed 4 bases and J 0 bases; nucleotides not matched to a gene: 5. Germline loops: CDR1 ENHRY, CDR2 SYGVKD. CDR3 nucleotide sequence: TGTGCCATCAGTGCCGACAGGGATATGAACACTGAAGCTTTCTTT. Translated, it gives CAISADRDMNTEAFF.

This clone was detected once. The chain joins TRBV12-3 or TRBV12-4 to TRBJ2-5; D is unresolved. The CDR3 is made up of 11 amino acids. V was cut by 6 bases and J by 5 bases, with 7 bases left in between. CDR3 amino acids: CASSMGETQYF. Here the CDR3 DNA reads TGTGCCAGCAGCATGGGGGAGACCCAGTACTTC.

The chain carries TRBV11-3 and TRBJ1-2, with TRBD1 identical over 10 bases. This CDR3 region has 14 residues. From germline, CDR1 is SGHNT and CDR2 YENEEA. After removal of 5 bases from V and 5 bases from J, the junction contained 5 bases not matched to a gene. In DNA, the CDR3 is TGTGCCAGCAGCCAGCGGGACAGGGGATATGGCTACACCTTC. It yields the protein CASSQRDRGYGYTF.

The CDR3 nucleotides are TGTGCCAGCAGTTACAGTACAGCCCAAGAGACCCAGTACTTC. Its protein product is CASSYSTAQETQYF. The rearrangement links TRBV6-5 to TRBJ2-5, with no clear D. From germline, CDR1 is MNHEY and CDR2 SVGAGI. The CDR3 is 14 amino acids. V lost 2 bases and J lost 1, with 8 bases in between.

The J gene is TRBJ1-1, the V gene TRBV7-9, with 7 positions matching TRBD1. Unmatched junction bases numbered 3, after V lost 2 bases and J lost 3 bases. CDR3 length: 14 residues. CDR1 and CDR2 from the germline V gene are SEHNR and FQNEAQ (reference sequence). The CDR3 region has the DNA TGTGCCAGCAGCTTAACAGGGGCAGACACTGAAGCTTTCTTT. Translating gives CASSLTGADTEAFF.

The CDR3 here is CASSYDRALQETQYF. CDR3 sequence (DNA): TGTGCCAGCAGTTACGACAGGGCGCTCCAAGAGACCCAGTACTTC. The chain recombines TRBV5-5 with TRBJ2-5; 7 bases line up with TRBD1. This CDR3 has 15 amino acids. Germline CDR1 SGHKS, CDR2 YYEKEE (reference sequence). V lost 5 bases, J lost 1 base, and 8 bases stayed unmatched.

The chain recombines TRBV28 with TRBJ1-5; no reliable D call. V was pared by 7 bases and J by 7 bases, with 14 bases between. CDR1 and CDR2 (germline): MDHEN, SYDVKM. The CDR3 is 13 amino acids. The DNA of the CDR3 is TGTGCCAGCACCCCAGGACGTGGGCAGCCCCAGCATTTT. Residues: CASTPGRGQPQHF.

J is TRBJ2-4 and V is TRBV5-4, with D perhaps matching TRBD2 (5 bases). The germline V gene encodes CDR1 SGHNT and CDR2 YYREEE (reference sequence). The CDR3 covers 15 residues. The V end lost 3 bases, the J end lost 0 bases, and 10 bases lay between the germline ends. In DNA form, the CDR3 reads TGTGCCAGCAGCTGGGGAGATCTAGCCAAAAACATTCAGTACTTC. As protein: CASSWGDLAKNIQYF. The full variable domain, its missing parts supplied by reference TRBV5-4 and TRBJ2-4, is ETGVTQSPTHLIKTRGQQVTLRCSSQSGHNTVSWYQQALGQGPQFIFQYYREEENGRGNFPPRFSGLQFPNYSSELNVNALELDDSALYLCASSWGDLAKNIQYFGAGTRLSVL.

The V and J genes are TRBV10-3 and TRBJ2-5; D is uncertain. Per germline, CDR1 ENHRY and CDR2 SYGVKD. The CDR3 runs 13 residues. V gave up 8 bases and J gave up 0 bases, with 10 bases separating them. CDR3 loop: CAILASNQETQYF. Written as DNA, the CDR3 is TGTGCCATCCTTGCCAGCAACCAAGAGACCCAGTACTTC.

This CDR3 reads CASRNLTNYGYTF. The CDR3 DNA reads as TGTGCCAGCAGAAATCTCACTAACTATGGCTACACCTTC. V and J are TRBV28 and TRBJ1-2; D uncertain. The CDR3 has 13 residues. Per germline, CDR1 MDHEN and CDR2 SYDVKM. Deletions cut 6 bases from V and 0 bases from J, with 8 bases between.

On this clone: The identical CDR3 is also encoded by other nucleotide sequences in the sample. The chain has TRBV3-1 (or the pseudogene TRBV3-2) and TRBJ2-5; D ambiguous. Deletions cut 6 bases from V and 5 bases from J, with 7 bases between. The length of the CDR3 is 11 residues. Germline V gene lookup returns CDR1 LGHDT and CDR2 YNNKEL (reference sequence). The CDR3 reads CASRVLETQYF. The DNA of the CDR3 is TGTGCCAGCAGGGTTCTGGAGACCCAGTACTTC.

The CDR3 DNA follows: TGTGCCAGCAGTCGCGGACTAGATAGGAGAGATACGCAGTATTTT. Protein: CASSRGLDRRDTQYF. The chain combines TRBV6-2 or TRBV6-3 with TRBJ2-3, with 7 positions matching TRBD2. The CDR3 has 15 residues. CDR1 and CDR2 from the germline V gene are MNHEY and SVGEGT. The V segment lost 5 bases and the J segment 5 bases; nucleotides outside the gene matches: 10.

This chain joins TRBV6-1 and TRBJ1-2; 8 positions agree with TRBD1. Losses at the gene ends were 4 bases for V and 8 bases for J; bases not matched to a gene: 15. Germline CDR1 MNHNS, CDR2 SASEGT. The CDR3 contains 16 residues. The CDR3 nucleotides are TGTGCCAGCAGTGGCCCCGGGACAGGAGTCCGTGGCGGCTACACCTTC. Translation gives CASSGPGTGVRGGYTF.

The chain recombines TRBV7-9 with TRBJ2-7; D may be TRBD2 (5 bases). Trimming removed 3 bases from V and 3 bases from J, with 12 bases in between. CDR1 and CDR2 from the germline V gene are SEHNR and FQNEAQ (reference sequence). This CDR3 region has 14 residues. The CDR3, as DNA: TGTGCCAGCAGCTTTCCCCCTGGGAGCTACGAGCAGTACTTC. This codes for CASSFPPGSYEQYF.

The chain couples TRBV6-1 to TRBJ2-2, with D uncertain. Germline V gives CDR1 MNHNS, CDR2 SASEGT. The ends were cut back, 0 bases at V and 3 bases at J, with 5 bases in the middle. This CDR3 has 14 amino acids. CDR3 protein: CASSEAGYTGELFF. In DNA, the CDR3 is TGTGCCAGCAGTGAAGCAGGGTACACCGGGGAGCTGTTTTTT.

The chain combines TRBV27 with TRBJ1-2, with D perhaps matching TRBD1 (6 bases). V was pared by 2 bases and J by 1 base, with 8 bases between. This CDR3 spans 14 amino acids. Germline-derived CDR1 and CDR2 are MNHEY and SMNVEV (reference sequence). This CDR3 is CASSLRGHNYGYTF. The CDR3 bases are TGTGCCAGCAGTTTAAGGGGACATAACTATGGCTACACCTTC.

This rearrangement joins TRBV11-3 to TRBJ2-4; weak D call: TRBD1 (5 bases). The V gene's germline CDR1 is SGHNT and CDR2 YENEEA. V lost 4 bases, J lost 8 bases, and 15 bases lay in between. The CDR3 loop spans 14 amino acids. The CDR3 nucleotides are TGTGCCAGCAGCTCGGGCAGGGTATCAGACATTCAGTACTTC. Amino acid sequence: CASSSGRVSDIQYF. The entire variable domain, with the rest obtained from reference TRBV11-3 and TRBJ2-4, is as follows: EAGVVQSPRYKIIEKKQPVAFWCNPISGHNTLYWYLQNLGQGPELLIRYENEEAVDDSQLPKDRFSAERLKGVDSTLKIQPAELGDSAVYLCASSSGRVSDIQYFGAGTRLSVL.

J is TRBJ1-6 and V is TRBV19; TRBD1 might be the D (5 bases). The length of the CDR3 is 13 residues. The V end lost 7 bases, the J end lost 7 bases, and 11 bases lay between the germline ends. Germline CDR1 and CDR2: LNHDA and SQIVND (reference sequence). The CDR3 region has the DNA TGTGCCAGTATGGGGACGGGGAATTCACCCCTCCACTTT. It is translated as CASMGTGNSPLHF. The whole variable domain, filled in from reference TRBV19 and TRBJ1-6, reads DGGITQSPKYLFRKEGQNVTLSCEQNLNHDAMYWYRQDPGQGLRLIYYSQIVNDFQKGDIAEGYSVSREKKESFPLTVTSAQKNPTAFYLCASMGTGNSPLHFGNGTRLTVT.

This chain connects TRBV18 to TRBJ1-6; D is perhaps TRBD1 (6 bases). Trimming left V 0 bases short and J 12 bases short, with 6 bases between. CDR1 KGHSH and CDR2 LQKENI come from the germline V gene. The CDR3 has 12 amino acids. CDR3 DNA: TGTGCCAGCTCACCACCGGACAGACCCCTCCACTTT. Translation: CASSPPDRPLHF.

The chain is built from TRBV19 and TRBJ1-5; 9 nucleotides line up with TRBD1. Germline V gene sequence: CDR1 LNHDA, CDR2 SQIVND (reference sequence). The CDR3 length is 16 residues. J gave up 5 bases and V 7 bases, and 12 bases lay outside the gene matches. CDR3 sequence (DNA): TGTGCCAGTACCCATACTTCCGGGACAGGGCATCAGCCCCAGCATTTT. Translated, it gives CASTHTSGTGHQPQHF.

V usage is TRBV27 and J usage is TRBJ2-1, with 9 nucleotides matching TRBD2. This CDR3 region has 16 residues. V trimming: 4 bases; J trimming: 0 bases; junction bases outside the gene matches: 4. Germline V gives CDR1 MNHEY, CDR2 SMNVEV (reference sequence). The CDR3 is CASSSRLADSYNEQFF. The CDR3 region has the DNA TGTGCCAGCAGTTCACGACTAGCGGACTCCTACAATGAGCAGTTCTTC.

This chain links TRBV18 with TRBJ2-7; TRBD1 or TRBD2 may be the D gene (6 bases each). Per germline, CDR1 KGHSH and CDR2 LQKENI. The CDR3 is 15 amino acids. V gave up 2 bases and J gave up 0 bases, with 11 bases separating them. CDR3 in DNA: TGTGCCAGCTCACCATCCGGGGGCCTCTCCTACGAGCAGTACTTC. Its translation: CASSPSGGLSYEQYF.